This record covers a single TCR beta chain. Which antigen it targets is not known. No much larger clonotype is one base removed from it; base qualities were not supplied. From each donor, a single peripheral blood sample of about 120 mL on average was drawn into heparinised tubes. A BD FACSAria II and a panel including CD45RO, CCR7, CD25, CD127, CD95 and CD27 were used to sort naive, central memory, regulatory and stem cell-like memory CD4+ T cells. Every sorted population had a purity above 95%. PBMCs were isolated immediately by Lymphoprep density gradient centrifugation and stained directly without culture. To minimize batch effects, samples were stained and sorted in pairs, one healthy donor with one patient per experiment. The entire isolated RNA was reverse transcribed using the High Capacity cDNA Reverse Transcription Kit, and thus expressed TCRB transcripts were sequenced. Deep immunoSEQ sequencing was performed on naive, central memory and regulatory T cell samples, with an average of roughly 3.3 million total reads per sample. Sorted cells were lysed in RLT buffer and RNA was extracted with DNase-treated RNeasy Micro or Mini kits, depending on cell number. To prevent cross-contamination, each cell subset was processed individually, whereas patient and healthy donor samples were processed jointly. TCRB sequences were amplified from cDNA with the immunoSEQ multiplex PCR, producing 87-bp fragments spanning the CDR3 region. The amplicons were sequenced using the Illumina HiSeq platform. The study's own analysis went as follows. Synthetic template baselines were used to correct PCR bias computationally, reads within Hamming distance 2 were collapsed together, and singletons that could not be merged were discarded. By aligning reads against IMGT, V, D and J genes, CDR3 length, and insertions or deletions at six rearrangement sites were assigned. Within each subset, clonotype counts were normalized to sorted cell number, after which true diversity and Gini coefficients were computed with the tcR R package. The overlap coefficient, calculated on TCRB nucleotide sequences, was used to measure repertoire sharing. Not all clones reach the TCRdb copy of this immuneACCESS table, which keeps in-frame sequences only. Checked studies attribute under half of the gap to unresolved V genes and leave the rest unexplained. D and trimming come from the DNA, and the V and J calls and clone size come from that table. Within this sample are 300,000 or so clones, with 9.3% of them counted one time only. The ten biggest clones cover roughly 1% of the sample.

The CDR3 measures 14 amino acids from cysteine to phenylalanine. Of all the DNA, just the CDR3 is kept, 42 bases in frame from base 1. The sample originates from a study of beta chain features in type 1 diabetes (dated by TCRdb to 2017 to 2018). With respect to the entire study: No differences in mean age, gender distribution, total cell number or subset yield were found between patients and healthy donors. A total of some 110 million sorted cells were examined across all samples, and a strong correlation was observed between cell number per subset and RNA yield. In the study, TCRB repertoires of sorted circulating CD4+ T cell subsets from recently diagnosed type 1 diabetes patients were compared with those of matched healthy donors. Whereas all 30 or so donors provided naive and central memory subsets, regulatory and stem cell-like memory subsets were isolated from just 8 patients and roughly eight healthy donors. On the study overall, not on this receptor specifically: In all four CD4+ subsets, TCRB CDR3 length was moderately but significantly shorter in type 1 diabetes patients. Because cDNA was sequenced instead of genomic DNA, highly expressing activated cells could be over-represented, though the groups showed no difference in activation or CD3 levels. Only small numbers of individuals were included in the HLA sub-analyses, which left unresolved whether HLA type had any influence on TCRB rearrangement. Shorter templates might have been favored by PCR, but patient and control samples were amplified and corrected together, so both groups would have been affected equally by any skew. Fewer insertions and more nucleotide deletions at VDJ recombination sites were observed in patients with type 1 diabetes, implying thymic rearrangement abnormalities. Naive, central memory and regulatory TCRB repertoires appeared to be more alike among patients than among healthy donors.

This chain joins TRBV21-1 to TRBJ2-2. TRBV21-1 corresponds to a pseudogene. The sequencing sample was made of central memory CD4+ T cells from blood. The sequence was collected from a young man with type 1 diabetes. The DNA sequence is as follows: TGTGCCAGCCCGGGCTGGGTCCCGGCCGGGGAGCTGTTTTTT. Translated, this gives CASPGWVPAGELFF.